Shown below are 8 T cell receptor beta chains from a single sample sequenced in a study of blood T cell repertoires in COVID-19 (TCRdb year 2020). Library preparation was by the immunoSEQ multiplex PCR assay. Sourced from immuneACCESS, this table was stored by TCRdb with only in-frame sequences that have V and J called. A share of the clones is absent; for the studies checked, an unresolved V gene accounts for under half, and the remainder has no known explanation. The sample profile shows about 76,000 clones; around 88% of them were found once. 15% to 20% of the sample belongs to the ten largest clones. The source material was peripheral blood. The receptors stem from a human donor in a cohort sampled during active COVID-19.

To note about this clone: Other DNA sequences in this specimen translate into the identical CDR3. This rearrangement joins TRBV19 to TRBJ2-5, with 7 nucleotides matching TRBD1. Per germline, CDR1 LNHDA and CDR2 SQIVND (reference sequence). CDR3 length: 13 amino acids. The V and J ends lost 4 bases and 1 base, in that order; junction bases with no gene match: 0. The CDR3 region is CASSRQGQETQYF. As DNA, the CDR3 is TGTGCCAGTAGTAGACAGGGCCAAGAGACCCAGTACTTC.

This clone turned up a few times. This chain joins TRBV30 and TRBJ1-5; 7 bases align to TRBD1. CDR3 length: 13 amino acids. The germline CDR1 and CDR2 sequences are GTSNPN and SVGIG (reference sequence). V dropped 1 base and J dropped 6; count of bases not matched to a gene: 3. The CDR3 DNA sequence: TGTGCCTGGAGTGCCGGGACAGTTCAGCCCCAGCATTTT. It is translated as CAWSAGTVQPQHF.

The rearrangement joins TRBV28 to TRBJ2-7, with 10 bases that match TRBD1. J was trimmed by 6 bases and V by 4 bases; bases with no gene match: 6. Germline V gene data show CDR1 as MDHEN and CDR2 as SYDVKM. There are 14 residues in the CDR3. CDR3 coding DNA: TGTGCCAGCAGTTATCTCGGGACAGGGGTCGAGCAGTACTTC. It codes for CASSYLGTGVEQYF.

This clone was recorded once. V is TRBV6-5 and J is TRBJ2-6; the D is unclear. Trimming pared 3 bases from V and 0 bases from J, leaving 9 bases between. The CDR3 has 16 amino acids. The germline CDR1 and CDR2 sequences are MNHEY and SVGAGI. CDR3 amino acids: CASSYGQFSGANVLTF. In DNA, the CDR3 is TGTGCCAGCAGTTATGGGCAGTTCTCTGGGGCCAACGTCCTGACTTTC.

V and J are TRBV6-1 and TRBJ2-7; D perhaps matches TRBD1 (5 bases). The CDR3 has 15 amino acids. Germline lookup yields CDR1 MNHNS and CDR2 SASEGT. Trimming took 0 bases from V and 0 from J, leaving 9 bases between them. The CDR3 DNA is TGTGCCAGCAGTGAAGCTTCAGGGAACTCCTACGAGCAGTACTTC. It specifies CASSEASGNSYEQYF.

This chain connects TRBV6-5 to TRBJ2-7; D might be TRBD1 (6 bases). V was clipped by 6 bases and J by 2 bases, with 17 bases between them. The CDR3 has 15 amino acids. CDR1 and CDR2 (germline): MNHEY, SVGAGI. The CDR3 bases are TGTGCCAGCAGCCCCGGGTGGACAGATCCCTACGAGCAGTACTTC. As protein: CASSPGWTDPYEQYF.

This sequence joins TRBV6-2 or TRBV6-3 and TRBJ2-2, with D tentatively TRBD2 (5 bases). The germline V gene encodes CDR1 MNHEY and CDR2 SVGEGT. This CDR3 is 15 amino acids long. V lost 6 bases, J lost 2 bases, and 13 bases lay in between. The CDR3 nucleotides read TGTGCCAGCAGCATGGACGGGATAAACACCGGGGAGCTGTTTTTT. As protein: CASSMDGINTGELFF.

The chain is built from TRBV11-2 and TRBJ2-1; 11 bases align to TRBD2. The CDR3 is 13 residues long. Per the germline V gene, CDR1 is SGHAT and CDR2 is FQNNGV. The CDR3 reads CASGGGSYNEQFF. The DNA for the CDR3 is TGTGCTAGCGGGGGGGGCTCCTACAATGAGCAGTTCTTC.